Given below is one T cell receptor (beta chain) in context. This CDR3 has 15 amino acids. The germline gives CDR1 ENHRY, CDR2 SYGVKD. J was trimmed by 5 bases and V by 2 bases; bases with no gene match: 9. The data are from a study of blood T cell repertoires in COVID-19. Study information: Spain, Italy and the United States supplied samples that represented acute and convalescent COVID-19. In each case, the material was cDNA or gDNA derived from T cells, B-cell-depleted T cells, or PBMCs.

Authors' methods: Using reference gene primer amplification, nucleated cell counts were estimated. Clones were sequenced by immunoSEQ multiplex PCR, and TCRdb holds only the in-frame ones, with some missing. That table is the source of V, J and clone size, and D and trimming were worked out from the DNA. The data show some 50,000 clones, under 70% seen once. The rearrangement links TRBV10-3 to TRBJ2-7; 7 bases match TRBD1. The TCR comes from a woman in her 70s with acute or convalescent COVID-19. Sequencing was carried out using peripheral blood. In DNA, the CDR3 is TGTGCCATCAGTGAGGACAGGGCGGTTATCAACGAGCAGTACTTC. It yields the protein CAISEDRAVINEQYF.